The next 32 T cell receptor beta chains were all read from a single sample in a study of control samples from healthy donors and cancer patients. The repertoire was sequenced with immunoSEQ multiplex PCR; TCRdb's copy has only in-frame clones and lacks some. This table has roughly 59,000 clones, roughly nine tenths appearing once. The sample comprised PBMCs. These TCRs come from a man between 35 and 55 years old with colorectal cancer.

The chain joins TRBV3-1 (or the pseudogene TRBV3-2) to TRBJ2-1; 11 bases map to TRBD2. The CDR3 is 12 residues long. Per germline, CDR1 LGHDT and CDR2 YNNKEL (reference sequence). Germline trimming cut 1 base from V and 15 bases from J; bases unmatched to any gene: 2. CDR3: CASSQGLAGGFF. The CDR3 region has the DNA TGTGCCAGCAGCCAAGGTCTAGCGGGGGGGTTCTTC.

This sequence joins TRBV6-6 and TRBJ1-1, with 7 bases lining up with TRBD1. CDR3 length: 14 amino acids. The V gene end was trimmed by 5 bases and the J gene end by 4 bases; junction bases not matched to a gene: 7. CDR1 and CDR2 from the germline V gene are MNHNY and SVGAGI (reference sequence). The CDR3 sequence is CASSARGGLTEAFF. CDR3 in DNA: TGTGCCAGCAGTGCTCGAGGGGGCCTCACTGAAGCTTTCTTT.

V usage is TRBV5-4 and J usage is TRBJ1-5; the match to TRBD1 covers 9 bases. The CDR3 spans 16 residues. The germline V gene has CDR1 SGHNT and CDR2 YYREEE (reference sequence). The ends lost 1 base at V and 3 bases at J; junction bases unmatched: 5. CDR3 DNA: TGTGCCAGCAGCTTGACAGGGGGCGCTGACAATCAGCCCCAGCATTTT. Translation gives CASSLTGGADNQPQHF.

The chain joins TRBV4-2 to TRBJ2-7; D is undetermined. V lost 0 bases and J lost 2, with 11 bases in between. The CDR3 covers 15 residues. Per germline, CDR1 LGHNA and CDR2 YNFKEQ. CDR3 protein: CASSQDIGETYEQYF. The CDR3 DNA reads as TGTGCCAGCAGCCAAGATATCGGTGAAACCTACGAGCAGTACTTC.

The rearrangement uses TRBV5-6 and TRBJ2-3; 11 nucleotides align to TRBD2. V shed 4 bases and J 7 bases; nucleotides not matched to a gene: 8. CDR1 is SGHDT, CDR2 YYEEEE, per germline. This CDR3 spans 15 amino acids. The CDR3 nucleotides are TGTGCCAGCAGCCTCCTAGCGGGGGGCACGTATACGCAGTATTTT. Its translation: CASSLLAGGTYTQYF.

The J gene is TRBJ2-3, the V gene TRBV9; D remains unclear. The CDR3 runs 15 residues. Trimming shortened V by 1 base and J by 1 base, and 10 bases separated the two germline ends. Germline CDR1 is SGDLS and CDR2 is YYNGEE. The CDR3 protein is CASSVTGYGTDTQYF. The CDR3 DNA reads as TGTGCCAGCAGCGTAACCGGTTACGGCACAGATACGCAGTATTTT.

The chain combines TRBV4-2 with TRBJ1-2; perhaps TRBD1 as D (6 bases). CDR1 and CDR2 from the germline V gene are LGHNA and YNFKEQ. The CDR3 is 15 residues long. Trimming took 1 base from V and 4 from J, leaving 13 bases between them. The CDR3 region is CASSQVRGGGYGYTF. The CDR3 coding sequence is TGTGCCAGCAGCCAAGTCAGGGGAGGTGGCTATGGCTACACCTTC.

The rearrangement uses TRBV5-4 and TRBJ1-3; D is perhaps TRBD1 (5 bases). The germline gives CDR1 SGHNT, CDR2 YYREEE (reference sequence). There are 13 residues in the CDR3. V was pared by 7 bases and J by 4 bases, with 12 bases between. The CDR3 DNA sequence: TGTGCCAGCCAGGAGGGGAGAGGAAACACCATATATTTT. Translation gives CASQEGRGNTIYF.

The chain is built from TRBV5-4 and TRBJ2-2; no firm D call. Germline lookup yields CDR1 SGHNT and CDR2 YYREEE (reference sequence). V dropped 3 bases and J dropped 1 base, with 10 bases sitting between them. This CDR3 has 15 residues. CDR3 sequence: CASSSGAKNTGELFF. As DNA, the CDR3 is TGTGCCAGCAGCTCAGGAGCGAAGAACACCGGGGAGCTGTTTTTT.

The chain combines TRBV7-6 with TRBJ1-1, with 7 nucleotides matching TRBD1. The germline V gene has CDR1 SGHVS and CDR2 FNYEAQ. The CDR3 is 14 amino acids. V dropped 0 bases and J dropped 12; count of bases not matched to a gene: 10. CDR3 sequence reads: CASSLAGGQGETFF. The CDR3 DNA sequence: TGTGCCAGCAGCTTAGCTGGGGGTCAGGGGGAAACTTTCTTT.

The chain uses TRBV19 and TRBJ2-7; no clear D gene. The V and J ends lost 4 bases and 6 bases respectively, with 7 bases between them. CDR3 size: 11 residues. Looked up from germline, CDR1 is LNHDA and CDR2 is SQIVND (reference sequence). In DNA form, the CDR3 reads TGTGCCAGTAGTAACTCGGCCGAGCAGTACTTC. Amino acids: CASSNSAEQYF.

The gene calls are TRBV6-5 and TRBJ2-7; D is perhaps TRBD1 or TRBD2 (5 bases each). Trimming cost V 6 bases and J 1 base, with 10 bases left between them. This CDR3 comprises 13 residues. CDR1 MNHEY and CDR2 SVGAGI come from the germline V gene. CDR3 protein: CASSGTLSYEQYF. CDR3 DNA: TGTGCCAGCAGCGGGACCTTATCCTACGAGCAGTACTTC.

This sequence joins TRBV19 and TRBJ1-2; D possibly corresponds to TRBD1 (5 bases). The CDR3 runs to 14 residues. V lost 6 bases and J 8 bases, leaving 19 bases between the germline ends. Germline loops: CDR1 LNHDA, CDR2 SQIVND (reference sequence). The CDR3 sequence is CASRGLGEGYGYTF. The CDR3 nucleotides read TGTGCCAGTAGGGGATTAGGGGAAGGATACGGCTACACCTTC. The full variable domain, completed using reference TRBV19 and TRBJ1-2, is DGGITQSPKYLFRKEGQNVTLSCEQNLNHDAMYWYRQDPGQGLRLIYYSQIVNDFQKGDIAEGYSVSREKKESFPLTVTSAQKNPTAFYLCASRGLGEGYGYTFGSGTRLTVV.

This clone appeared once. The chain links TRBV4-3 to TRBJ1-5; D is undetermined. This CDR3 has 15 residues. Germline values: CDR1 LGHNA, CDR2 YSLEER. V was trimmed by 0 bases and J by 2 bases, leaving 8 bases between them. The chain's CDR3 is CASSQDWLGNQPQHF. In nucleotides, the CDR3 is TGCGCCAGCAGCCAAGATTGGCTCGGCAATCAGCCCCAGCATTTT.

The chain has TRBV3-1 (or the pseudogene TRBV3-2) and TRBJ1-4; perhaps TRBD1 as D (6 bases). Between the trimmed V and J ends, which lost 3 bases and 3 bases, there was a span of 11 bases. CDR3 size: 15 residues. Germline CDR1 is LGHDT and CDR2 is YNNKEL (reference sequence). The CDR3 bases are TGTGCCAGCAGCCAGAGGACAGCGTCTAATGAAAAACTGTTTTTT. Translating it yields CASSQRTASNEKLFF.

The rearrangement links TRBV15 to TRBJ2-2, with TRBD2 matching over 8 bases. Trimming cost V 1 base and J 1 base; bases outside gene matches: 5. The CDR3 is made up of 17 amino acids. CDR1 is LNHNV and CDR2 is YYDKDF in the germline V gene (reference sequence). CDR3 loop: CATSRVPAGGNTGELFF. In nucleotides, the CDR3 is TGTGCCACCAGCAGAGTTCCCGCGGGGGGGAACACCGGGGAGCTGTTTTTT.

The genes are TRBV7-2 and TRBJ1-5; no reliable D call. V dropped 0 bases and J dropped 0 bases, with 15 bases sitting between them. The CDR3 loop spans 18 amino acids. Looked up from germline, CDR1 is SGHTA and CDR2 is FQGNSA. DNA for the CDR3: TGTGCCAGCAGCTTAGCGGTGGGTCCGGGATATAGCAATCAGCCCCAGCATTTT. This sequence encodes CASSLAVGPGYSNQPQHF.

The V call is TRBV20-1, the J call TRBJ2-3, with a possible D match to TRBD1 (5 bases). This CDR3 comprises 11 residues. Germline V CDR1 and CDR2: DFQATT, SNEGSKA (reference sequence). Trimming shortened V by 6 bases and J by 5 bases, and 9 bases separated the two germline ends. The CDR3 bases are TGCAGTGCGGACAAAGGAGATACGCAGTATTTT. Its protein is CSADKGDTQYF.

V usage is TRBV2 and J usage is TRBJ2-3; D perhaps matches TRBD1 (6 bases). CDR3 length: 14 residues. V was cut by 6 bases and J by 0 bases, with 10 bases left in between. Germline CDR1 is SNHLY and CDR2 is FYNNEI. CDR3: CASSPQGSTDTQYF. Here the CDR3 DNA reads TGTGCCAGCAGCCCCCAGGGGAGCACAGATACGCAGTATTTT.

V is TRBV6-6 and J is TRBJ1-2, with D uncertain. Germline V gives CDR1 MNHNY, CDR2 SVGAGI (reference sequence). The germline V and J ends were trimmed by 4 bases and 9 bases, with 15 bases remaining between them. This CDR3 is built from 13 residues. The CDR3 spells CASSSTLFDRYTF. In DNA form, the CDR3 reads TGTGCCAGCAGTTCCACCTTATTTGATCGCTACACCTTC.

V and J are TRBV2 and TRBJ2-7; 12 bases match TRBD1. The CDR3 sequence is 15 residues long. V dropped 3 bases and J dropped 7; count of bases not matched to a gene: 7. Germline CDR1 and CDR2: SNHLY and FYNNEI. CDR3 coding DNA: TGTGCCAGCAGTGATGGGGGACAGGGGGCAGAGGAGCAGTACTTC. This sequence encodes CASSDGGQGAEEQYF.

The gene calls are TRBV18 and TRBJ1-3; D ambiguous. Germline-derived CDR1 and CDR2 are KGHSH and LQKENI. V shed 6 bases and J shed 0 bases, with 9 bases lying between them. The CDR3 runs to 14 residues. The chain's CDR3 is CASSPVNSGNTIYF. The DNA of the CDR3 is TGTGCCAGCTCCCCAGTGAACTCTGGAAACACCATATATTTT.

The sample holds a few counts of this clone. The chain uses TRBV11-3 and TRBJ2-7, with 7 bases that match TRBD1. The CDR3 consists of 14 residues. Germline loops: CDR1 SGHNT, CDR2 YENEEA. Trimming removed 11 bases from V and 2 bases from J; junction bases left unmatched: 12. The CDR3 region has the DNA TGTGCCCCCGAGCTCCGGGACAGTACCTACGAGCAGTACTTC. Residues: CAPELRDSTYEQYF. The full variable domain, in which reference TRBV11-3 and TRBJ2-7 provide the parts outside the CDR3, is EAGVVQSPRYKIIEKKQPVAFWCNPISGHNTLYWYLQNLGQGPELLIRYENEEAVDDSQLPKDRFSAERLKGVDSTLKIQPAELGDSAVYLCAPELRDSTYEQYFGPGTRLTVT.

The rearrangement links TRBV11-2 to TRBJ1-3; D remains ambiguous. Trimming pared 1 base from V and 9 bases from J, leaving 7 bases between. This CDR3 has 12 amino acids. Per germline, CDR1 SGHAT and CDR2 FQNNGV. CDR3 sequence: CASSLGPPTIYF. CDR3 in DNA: TGTGCCAGCAGCTTAGGGCCCCCCACCATATATTTT.

CDR3 sequence (DNA): TGTGCCAGCAGTCCGGACAGAACTCAGGGCTACACCTTC. As protein: CASSPDRTQGYTF. The rearrangement links TRBV6-2 or TRBV6-3 to TRBJ1-2, with D possibly matching TRBD1 (6 bases). This CDR3 is 13 amino acids long. V lost 5 bases and J lost 8, with 15 bases in between. From germline, CDR1 is MNHEY and CDR2 SVGEGT.

This rearrangement joins TRBV5-1 to TRBJ2-7; 9 bases agree with TRBD1. The germline CDR1 and CDR2 sequences are SGHRS and YFSETQ. The CDR3 length is 15 residues. V was pared by 1 base and J by 7 bases, with 9 bases of the junction left unmatched. The CDR3 nucleotides read TGCGCCAGCAGCTTGATGGGACAGGGCCTGTTGGAGCAGTACTTC. Protein: CASSLMGQGLLEQYF.

J is TRBJ1-2 and V is TRBV21-1; the DNA was not used to check the table's D call, TRBD1. TRBV21-1 counts as a pseudogene. The CDR3 has 17 residues. The CDR3 DNA follows: TGTGCCAGCAGCAAAGTGGTACGACAGGGGAGAAACTATGGCTACACCTTC. Translation gives CASSKVVRQGRNYGYTF.

The chain carries TRBV9 and TRBJ2-3; TRBD1 aligns across 10 bases. Trimming took 4 bases from V and 3 from J; bases not matched to a gene: 8. Germline lookup yields CDR1 SGDLS and CDR2 YYNGEE. The CDR3 has 16 residues. As DNA, the CDR3 is TGTGCCAGCAGCTTACGACAGGGGGCGGGAACAGATACGCAGTATTTT. Encoded protein: CASSLRQGAGTDTQYF.

This clone occurred once. This chain connects TRBV27 to TRBJ1-3, with D uncertain. Germline V lookup: CDR1 MNHEY, CDR2 SMNVEV (reference sequence). The CDR3 has 15 residues. The V gene lost 3 bases and the J gene lost 0 bases, with 9 bases spanning the gap. CDR3 in DNA: TGTGCCAGCAGTTTCCAGGCTTACTCTGGAAACACCATATATTTT. This codes for CASSFQAYSGNTIYF.

V usage is TRBV5-8 and J usage is TRBJ1-2; D may be TRBD1 (5 bases). V was trimmed by 5 bases and J by 2 bases, leaving 7 bases between them. Germline values: CDR1 SGHTS, CDR2 YDEGEE. This CDR3 region has 12 residues. The CDR3 spells CASSYRNYGYTF. CDR3 DNA: TGTGCCAGCAGTTACAGGAACTATGGCTACACCTTC. The full variable domain, completed using reference TRBV5-8 and TRBJ1-2, is EAGVTQSPTHLIKTRGQQATLRCSPISGHTSVYWYQQALGLGLQFLLWYDEGEERNRGNFPPRFSGRQFPNYSSELNVNALELEDSALYLCASSYRNYGYTFGSGTRLTVV.

The rearrangement links TRBV30 to TRBJ2-1, with 7 bases lining up with TRBD1. Trimming removed 6 bases from V and 4 bases from J; junction bases left unmatched: 3. The CDR3 consists of 12 residues. Germline CDR1 and CDR2: GTSNPN and SVGIG (reference sequence). The CDR3 nucleotides read TGTGCCTGTGACAGGGAGTACAATGAGCAGTTCTTC. As protein: CACDREYNEQFF.

The chain uses TRBV7-7 and TRBJ2-5; the match to TRBD2 covers 10 bases. CDR1 is SSHAT, CDR2 FNYEAQ, per germline (reference sequence). V was clipped by 4 bases and J by 5 bases; unmatched bases: 7. This CDR3 contains 15 residues. CDR3 sequence: CASSSKRGGRETQYF. CDR3 bases: TGTGCCAGCAGCTCAAAGCGGGGGGGCAGGGAGACCCAGTACTTC.